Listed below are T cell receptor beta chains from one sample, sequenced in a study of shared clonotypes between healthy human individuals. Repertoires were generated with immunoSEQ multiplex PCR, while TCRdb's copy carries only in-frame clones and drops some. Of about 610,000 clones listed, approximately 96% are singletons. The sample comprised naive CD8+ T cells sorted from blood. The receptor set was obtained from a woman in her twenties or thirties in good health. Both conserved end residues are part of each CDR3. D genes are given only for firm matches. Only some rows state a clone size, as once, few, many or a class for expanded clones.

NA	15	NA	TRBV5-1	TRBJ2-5	TGCGCCAGCAGCTTCACCGGGACCGGGTCGGAGACCCAGTACTTC	CASSFTGTGSETQYF
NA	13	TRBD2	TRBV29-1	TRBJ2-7	TGCAGCGTTGAAAATAGCGGGAACTACGAGCAGTACTTC	CSVENSGNYEQYF
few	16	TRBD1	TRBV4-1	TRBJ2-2	TGCGCCAGCAGCCAGACAGGGCGGGCCAACACCGGGGAGCTGTTTTTT	CASSQTGRANTGELFF
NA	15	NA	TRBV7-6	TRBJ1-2	TGTGCCAGCAGCTTAGAAGTAGGGGGAAACTATGGCTACACCTTC	CASSLEVGGNYGYTF
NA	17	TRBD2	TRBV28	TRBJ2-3	TGTGCCAGCAGTACTGGGACTAGCGGGAGAGGGGCAGATACGCAGTATTTT	CASSTGTSGRGADTQYF
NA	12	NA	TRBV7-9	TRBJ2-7	TGTGCCAGCCTCGACCGCTCCTACGAGCAGTACTTC	CASLDRSYEQYF
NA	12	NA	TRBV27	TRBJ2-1	TGTGCCAGCAGTTGGTCGAACAATGAGCAGTTCTTC	CASSWSNNEQFF
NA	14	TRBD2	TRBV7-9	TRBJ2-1	TGTGCCAGCCTTATGGGACTAGACGGCAATGAGCAGTTCTTC	CASLMGLDGNEQFF
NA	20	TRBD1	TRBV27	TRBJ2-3	TGTGCCAGCAGTTCCCGCTTTGGGACAGGGGGCGTCGAACTCACAGATACGCAGTATTTT	CASSSRFGTGGVELTDTQYF
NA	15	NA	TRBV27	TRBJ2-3	TGTGCCCTGAAAAGGGAGCGGACTAGCACAGATACGCAGTATTTT	CALKRERTSTDTQYF
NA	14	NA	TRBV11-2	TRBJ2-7	TGTGCCAGCAGCGTAGGGACGTCTACCTACGAGCAGTACTTC	CASSVGTSTYEQYF
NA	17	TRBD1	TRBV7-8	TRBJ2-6	TGTGCCAGCAGCTTGGGACAGGGGAGTACCGGGGCCAACGTCCTGACTTTC	CASSLGQGSTGANVLTF
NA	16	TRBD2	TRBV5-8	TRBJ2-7	TGTGCCAGCAGCTTGCGACTAGCGGGGGAGGTCTACGAGCAGTACTTC	CASSLRLAGEVYEQYF
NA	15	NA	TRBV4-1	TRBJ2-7	TGCGCCAGCAGCCAAGTCGTGGGGCAGGGTTACGAGCAGTACTTC	CASSQVVGQGYEQYF
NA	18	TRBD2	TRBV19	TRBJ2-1	TGTGCCAGTAGTATGGGCCCTCAGGGAGCGGGAGTAGGGAATGAGCAGTTCTTC	CASSMGPQGAGVGNEQFF
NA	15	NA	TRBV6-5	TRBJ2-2	TGTGCCAGCAGTTCGGGGACAACGAACACCGGGGAGCTGTTTTTT	CASSSGTTNTGELFF
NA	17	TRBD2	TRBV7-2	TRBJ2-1	TGTGCCAGCAGCTCCGCAGTCGTTAGCGGGAGCCACAATGAGCAGTTCTTC	CASSSAVVSGSHNEQFF
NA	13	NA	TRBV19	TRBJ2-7	TGTGCCAGTAGTATTGGTGAGGCCTACGAGCAGTACTTC	CASSIGEAYEQYF
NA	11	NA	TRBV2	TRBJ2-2	TGTGCCAGCATGGACACCGGGGAGCTGTTTTTT	CASMDTGELFF
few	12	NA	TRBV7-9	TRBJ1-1	TGTGCCAGCAGCCCGGGGGGAACTGAAGCTTTCTTT	CASSPGGTEAFF
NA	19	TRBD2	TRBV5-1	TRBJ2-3	TGCGCCAGCAGCCAGCGGACTAGCGGGAGGGCGTTTAGCACAGATACGCAGTATTTT	CASSQRTSGRAFSTDTQYF
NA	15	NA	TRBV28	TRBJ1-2	TGTGCCAGCAGTTTCAGTACCGGGACGTCATATGGCTACACCTTC	CASSFSTGTSYGYTF
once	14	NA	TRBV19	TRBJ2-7	TGTGCCAGTAGTACCCTCGGCAGGAACTACGAGCAGTACTTC	CASSTLGRNYEQYF